This T cell receptor (beta chain) was found in a study of cytomegalovirus exposure and HLA in healthy donors (dated 2017 in TCRdb). Notes on the research overall: An earlier analysis of approximately 640 of the donors reported 250 to 350 Gb of sequence data and about 100 million unique TCR beta sequences from approximately 180 million T cells. The number of typed donors differed by locus: about 629-630 for A, B, C, DRB1 and DQB1; 522 for DQA1; some 590 for DPA1; and approximately 450 for DPB1. Of the roughly 420 genotyped donors, less than 90% were placed in the genetic ancestry cluster associated with self-reported Caucasian donors. The study aimed to test whether signatures of past pathogen exposure could be identified by cataloging public T cell receptors. Rather than using new phenotypic data, the later analysis identified candidate immune exposures from TCR beta sequences and from how often those sequences occurred across donors. Every repertoire in the discovery cohort had been generated on one and the same sequencing platform. High-throughput TCR immunosequencing, statistical association of individual TCRs with disease status, and machine learning were combined to predict cytomegalovirus infection status. On average, 235,054 unique TCR beta nucleotide sequences were sequenced per donor among 350 to 400 genotyped donors of the cohort, with about 19% of those sequences being non-productive. Alongside the repertoire data, information on donor age, sex, ethnicity and CMV serostatus was compiled. An earlier analysis of 587 of the donors used high-throughput TCR beta sequencing to judge whether each TCR beta V gene segment behaved as functional or pseudogenic. An early release covering approximately 600 HLA-typed donors comprised approximately 300 gigabases of sequencing data and tens of millions of unique TCR sequences. In a later genetic analysis, genome-wide SNP genotypes for about three fifths of the roughly 670 donors were used, and that subset was treated as a discovery cohort. To study patterns of TCR occurrence, a later analysis re-analyzed previously published TCR beta repertoires from around 700 donors and added high-resolution HLA genotyping. Class I and class II HLA loci were covered by the typing at four-digit resolution. Several DR-DQ haplotypes were handled as single units for association and clustering because linkage in the cohort was strong. The study used immunosequencing to profile the T cell repertoires of around 600 subjects and linked those repertoires to cytomegalovirus serostatus. Along with the roughly 700-subject first cohort, a separate validation cohort of over a hundred different subjects was used.

Points on this clone: The clone's antigen remains unknown. Qualities for individual bases were not recorded, and no much larger clone is one base off.

The cohort was made up of roughly 670 healthy bone marrow donors. Cohort members were all nominally healthy when sampled, although unrecorded immune exposures were likely present. The donor was CMV seronegative and belonged to the group of 350 to 400 seronegative cohort members. Each donor provided a peripheral blood sample, and peripheral blood mononuclear cells were used for TCR beta sequencing. Genomic DNA was extracted from the blood cell samples with the Qiagen DNeasy Blood Extraction Kit. The method behind the library was the immunoSEQ multiplex PCR assay. For the multiplex PCR, a mixture combining 60 forward primers for TCR Vbeta segments and 13 reverse primers for TCR Jbeta segments was used. Amplification of the CDR3 region of rearranged TCR beta genes was performed with a multiplex PCR assay on genomic DNA. The Illumina HiSeq System was used to sequence the amplified TCR beta libraries as 87-base-pair reads. Per the authors' processing: A later analysis counted tens of millions of unique TCR beta chains across the 550 to 700 repertoires, and around 12 million of these chains were shared by at least two donors. A nearest-neighbor algorithm error-corrected the raw reads and collapsed the reads into unique sequences, merging closely related sequences to remove PCR and sequencing errors. To assign V, D and J gene segments, CDR3 sequences were aligned to IMGT reference sequences. Each retained sequence needed at least a six-nucleotide match to both a V gene segment and a J gene segment. A rearrangement counted as productive if the CDR3 had no stop codons and remained in frame with V and J, and every other rearrangement counted as non-productive. CDR3 was defined by IMGT convention, running from the second conserved V-encoded cysteine to the conserved J-encoded phenylalanine. The earlier analysis of about 590 of the donors excluded sequences that lacked an unambiguous match to a single V gene segment. An earlier analysis of 550 to 650 of the donors classified V segments as functional when productive rearrangements were above 56.7% and as segregating when the standard deviation between donors was above 5%. A statistical classification framework was built to diagnose cytomegalovirus status from the catalog of TCR beta chain sequences. V and J gene assignment, in a later analysis, came from comparing TCR nucleotide sequences with IMGT/GENE-DB human TR gene sequences. Using the TCRdist pipeline, a later analysis assigned CDR3 sequences along with most-parsimonious VDJ recombination scenarios. In a later analysis, each TCR beta chain was defined by its CDR3 amino acid sequence together with its V-gene family, and reads without a unique V-gene family were excluded. To address suspected cross-contamination and a sequencing artifact, a later analysis removed 592 highly shared, low-generation-probability nucleotide sequences. In a later analysis, a clonal expansion index for each public chain was calculated from normalized within-repertoire ranks of inferred template counts. In a later analysis, generation probabilities were computed with a VDJ recombination model fitted to out-of-frame rearrangements, and the resulting probabilities were checked against IGoR. In a later analysis, hypergeometric tests were used to score TCR-TCR, TCR-HLA and TCR-CMV co-occurrence, with a repertoire-size bias correction applied to TCR pairs. To estimate false discovery rates, a later analysis permuted the HLA or CMV assignments 20 times. In a later analysis, co-occurring TCRs were grouped with DBSCAN, and TCRdist sequence similarity was added when clustering was performed within HLA-allele-positive subsets. Repertoires with fewer than 30,000 or more than 120,000 public chains were left out of co-occurrence clustering, as were roughly five repertoires with anomalous nucleotide sharing. TCRdb's version of the immuneACCESS table is confined to in-frame rearrangements and falls short of the full clone set. An unresolved V gene accounts for under half of the shortfall where checked; the remainder is of unknown origin. That table is the source of V, J and clone size, and D and trimming were worked out from the DNA. This sample has about 140,000 clones in its table, and approximately 77% of those were observed once. 1.3% of the sample rests with the top ten.

Study-wide findings and limitations: The presence/absence analyses assumed that sequencing depth was roughly uniform across donors, and that assumption may not be true. The classifier was reported to diagnose cytomegalovirus status with high specificity and sensitivity in both the original cohort and the validation cohort. The earlier analysis of some 560 of the donors excluded around 17 rarely observed V segments, including chromosome 9 orphons, because counts were too low. In a later analysis, around 17,000 TCR beta sequences were associated with specific HLA alleles at a false discovery rate of 0.05. A further reported finding was that TCR beta sequences accurately predicted the HLA-A and HLA-B alleles for most subjects in the first cohort. Compared with equally common non-associated chains, HLA-associated TCR beta chains in a later analysis were more clonally expanded and had lower generation probabilities. It was suggested by the authors that the approach could potentially be generalized to other disease states and immunological phenotypes. A group of highly shared sequence variants was considered likely to be a technical artifact of the sequencing pipeline. An earlier analysis of around 600 of the donors showed that most TCR beta V segments appeared in productive rearrangements either about 87% or about 30% of the time, which broadly matched IMGT annotations. Because HLA typing was unavailable for some donors at each locus, only the typed subset was used in association tests. In a later genetic analysis, fewer N-insertions in productive TCRs were reported among donors in an Asian-associated ancestry cluster than the approximately 630-donor mean. Three of the identified cytomegalovirus-associated TCR beta chains were confirmed in vitro to be specific for cytomegalovirus antigens. In the study, roughly 160 TCR beta chains were listed as associated with cytomegalovirus. Assigning TCR associations to individual alleles was difficult when HLA alleles, especially DR and DQ, strongly co-occurred. CMV serostatus was the only immune exposure information available for the cohort. In a later analysis, the rate of TCR association differed among HLA loci, with DRB1 alleles having the most associated TCRs and HLA-C alleles having the fewest. Linkage disequilibrium might explain the correlated functional status among segregating V segments, but an unknown experimental factor could not be excluded. In this cohort, only TCR beta chains were sequenced, and detectable features were limited by the absence of alpha or paired-chain data. Most TCR sequences were observed very rarely across donors, whereas some public TCRs were present in many individuals. Some IMGT-functional V segments, including TRBV6-2 and TRBV6-3, could not be distinguished by the 87-base-pair reads and were therefore excluded. According to a later analysis, most CMV-associated TCR beta chains appeared to be HLA-restricted, and the HLA associations seemed to be driven largely by CMV exposure. In a later analysis, several top co-occurrence clusters were reported to appear linked to parvovirus B19, influenza, CMV and Epstein-Barr virus. An association between a missense DCLRE1C variant and V-gene and J-gene trimming of TCR beta chains was found in a later genetic analysis and replicated in an independent cohort.

The CDR3 numbers 16 residues from cysteine through phenylalanine. Just the 48-base CDR3 DNA is kept, in frame starting at base 1. From a lookup of the germline V gene, CDR1 and CDR2 are SGDLS and YYNGEE. The trim is 4 bases for V and 6 bases for J, with a gap of 22 bases between the germline ends. This TCR derives from a woman in her 40s in good health and CMV-seronegative. The chain employs TRBV9 and TRBJ1-2; the D gene is possibly TRBD1, with 6 bases matching. The sequenced material came from PBMCs. DNA sequence: TGTGCCAGCAGCTCTAACTCGGGGGGCGTTATAAATGGCTACACCTTC. The resulting protein is CASSSNSGGVINGYTF.